These T cell receptor beta chains were read from a single sample in a study of T cell responses to AZD1222 COVID-19 vaccine. Sequencing used immunoSEQ multiplex PCR; TCRdb keeps in-frame clones, though not all of them. In the table there are just under 150,000 clones, roughly 87% of which are singletons. The specimen comprised peripheral blood, sampled 28 days after the second AZD1222 dose. These receptors were collected from an adult who received the AZD1222 COVID-19 vaccine. Both conserved end residues are part of each CDR3. The order of the fields is V gene, clone size, J gene, D gene, CDR3 protein, CDR3 DNA. A D gene is named only where the DNA matches it firmly. Clone size is not always given. Where it is, it says once, few, many or a class for expanded clones.

>TRBV6-5|NA|TRBJ1-1|NA
CASSGGNTEAFF
TGTGCCAGCTCGGGGGGGAACACTGAAGCTTTCTTT
>TRBV5-1|NA|TRBJ1-1|TRBD1
CASSPRDRDLVGNTEAFF
TGCGCCAGCAGCCCGCGAGACAGGGACTTAGTGGGGAACACTGAAGCTTTCTTT
>TRBV21-1|NA|TRBJ2-5|NA
CASSKVAGRETQYF
TGTGCCAGCAGCAAAGTAGCGGGAAGGGAGACCCAGTACTTC
>TRBV27|NA|TRBJ1-4|NA
CASSPHVATNEKLFF
TGTGCCAGCAGTCCCCACGTAGCAACTAATGAAAAACTGTTTTTT
>TRBV19|NA|TRBJ1-5|NA
CASTTQAGQPQHF
TGTGCCAGTACCACGCAGGCTGGTCAGCCCCAGCATTTT
>TRBV7-2|NA|TRBJ1-2|NA
CASSLATASNYGYTF
TGTGCCAGCAGCTTAGCCACAGCATCCAACTATGGCTACACCTTC
>TRBV7-3|NA|TRBJ2-7|TRBD1
CASSKGQATYYEQYF
TGTGCCAGCAGCAAGGGACAGGCTACGTACTACGAGCAGTACTTC
>TRBV10-3|NA|TRBJ2-1|TRBD2
CAISESRGTSGRRYEQFF
TGTGCCATCAGTGAGTCGCGGGGGACTAGCGGGAGGAGGTATGAGCAGTTCTTC
>TRBV6-2/TRBV6-3|NA|TRBJ1-3|NA
CASSLMGSGNTIYF
TGTGCCAGCAGTTTGATGGGCTCTGGAAACACCATATATTTT
>TRBV9|NA|TRBJ2-6|TRBD1
CASSLTRGDRARNGANVLTF
TGTGCCAGCAGCCTAACTCGGGGGGACAGGGCTCGGAATGGGGCCAACGTCCTGACTTTC
>TRBV11-2|NA|TRBJ1-5|NA
CASSFTGNQPQHF
TGTGCCAGCAGCTTTACAGGAAATCAGCCCCAGCATTTT
>TRBV30|NA|TRBJ2-2|NA
CAWSVLSPGGELFF
TGTGCCTGGAGTGTATTGAGCCCGGGCGGGGAGCTGTTTTTT
>TRBV7-2|NA|TRBJ2-1|TRBD2
CASSHPSGSGGSSYNEQFF
TGTGCCAGCAGCCATCCTAGCGGGAGTGGAGGAAGCTCCTACAATGAGCAGTTCTTC
>TRBV7-9|NA|TRBJ2-3|NA
CASSLTWDYGTDTQYF
TGTGCCAGCAGCCTTACCTGGGATTACGGCACAGATACGCAGTATTTT
>TRBV6-5|NA|TRBJ1-1|NA
CASSYPWTDSQAFF
TGTGCCAGCAGTTACCCATGGACGGACTCTCAAGCTTTCTTT
>TRBV7-3|NA|TRBJ2-1|TRBD2
CASSLMGLNNEQFF
TGTGCCAGCAGCTTAATGGGACTAAACAATGAGCAGTTCTTC
>TRBV7-8|NA|TRBJ2-5|TRBD2
CASSTRPGLAGIWGQETQYF
TGTGCCAGCAGCACGCGACCGGGACTAGCGGGTATATGGGGCCAAGAGACCCAGTACTTC
>TRBV6-6|once|TRBJ1-5|TRBD1
CASTPGTDNQPQHF
TGTGCCAGCACCCCCGGGACAGACAATCAGCCCCAGCATTTT
>TRBV7-8|NA|TRBJ2-7|NA
CASSLEVGTDYEQYF
TGTGCCAGCAGCTTAGAAGTAGGGACCGACTACGAGCAGTACTTC
>TRBV7-2|NA|TRBJ2-7|NA
CASSLVMGGRGEQYF
TGTGCCAGCAGCTTAGTGATGGGGGGAAGAGGGGAGCAGTACTTC
>TRBV7-9|NA|TRBJ2-1|NA
CAGQASGFYNEQFF
TGTGCGGGACAGGCTAGCGGATTCTACAATGAGCAGTTCTTC
>TRBV4-1|NA|TRBJ1-5|NA
CASSQGPGQPQHF
TGCGCCAGCAGCCAGGGACCTGGACAGCCCCAGCATTTT
>TRBV19|NA|TRBJ1-1|TRBD1
CASPPPGQGRTEAFF
TGTGCCAGTCCCCCCCCGGGACAGGGGAGGACTGAAGCTTTCTTT
>TRBV30|NA|TRBJ1-1|TRBD1
CAWSRQGGTEAFF
TGTGCCTGGAGTCGACAGGGAGGCACTGAAGCTTTCTTT
>TRBV7-8|NA|TRBJ1-1|NA
CASSLIEGGVAFF
TGTGCCAGCAGCTTAATTGAGGGAGGAGTAGCTTTCTTT
>TRBV4-1|NA|TRBJ2-2|NA
CASSQDALAGPTGELFF
TGCGCCAGCAGCCAAGATGCCCTAGCTGGACCCACCGGGGAGCTGTTTTTT